The 26 T cell receptor beta chains below all came from one sample that was sequenced in a study of shared clonotypes between healthy human individuals. Clones were sequenced by immunoSEQ multiplex PCR, and TCRdb holds only the in-frame ones, with some missing. In the table there are fewer than 850,000 clones, about three quarters of which are singletons. Sequencing used memory CD4+ T cells sorted from blood. As to subset: CD45RA-negative fraction. The receptors were sampled from a woman in her 30s in good health.

The V call is TRBV28, the J call TRBJ1-4; a possible D gene is TRBD1 (5 bases). CDR1 and CDR2 from the germline V gene are MDHEN and SYDVKM. Trimming cost V 4 bases and J 6 bases, with 15 bases left between them. The CDR3 spans 15 residues. The CDR3 loop reads CASSSQGGSHEKLFF. CDR3 bases: TGTGCCAGCAGTTCTCAGGGAGGCTCACATGAAAAACTGTTTTTT.

The rearrangement links TRBV19 to TRBJ1-3; possibly TRBD1 for D (5 bases). The CDR3 consists of 15 residues. Between the trimmed V and J ends, which lost 9 bases and 5 bases, there was a span of 20 bases. Germline V lookup: CDR1 LNHDA, CDR2 SQIVND (reference sequence). CDR3 DNA: TGTGCCAGCACTCCTGCCACAGGAGGAAGAAACACCATATATTTT. It yields the protein CASTPATGGRNTIYF. Based on the CDR3 plus reference TRBV19 and TRBJ1-3, the full variable domain is DGGITQSPKYLFRKEGQNVTLSCEQNLNHDAMYWYRQDPGQGLRLIYYSQIVNDFQKGDIAEGYSVSREKKESFPLTVTSAQKNPTAFYLCASTPATGGRNTIYFGEGSWLTVV.

This clone was counted a few times. J is TRBJ2-2 and V is TRBV19; no definite D call. CDR3 length: 15 amino acids. CDR1 and CDR2 from the germline V gene are LNHDA and SQIVND (reference sequence). The germline V and J ends were trimmed by 3 bases and 4 bases, with 12 bases remaining between them. The CDR3 protein is CASSIVRASTGELFF. The CDR3 DNA is TGTGCCAGTAGTATTGTTCGGGCAAGCACCGGGGAGCTGTTTTTT.

Written as DNA, the CDR3 is TGTGCCAGCAGTCCTCAACAGGGAACGGGCTATGGCTACACCTTC. Translating it yields CASSPQQGTGYGYTF. The chain recombines TRBV27 with TRBJ1-2; weak D call: TRBD1 (6 bases). Germline V gene sequence: CDR1 MNHEY, CDR2 SMNVEV (reference sequence). V was clipped by 5 bases and J by 4 bases, with 17 bases between them. The CDR3 is 15 residues long.

The rearrangement uses TRBV2 and TRBJ2-1; 9 bases map to TRBD1. Per germline, CDR1 SNHLY and CDR2 FYNNEI. The junction had 7 bases not matched to a gene; V was cut back by 8 bases and J by 5 bases. CDR3 size: 14 residues. CDR3 loop: CASGDRGSNNEQFF. DNA of the CDR3: TGTGCCAGCGGCGACAGGGGGTCGAACAATGAGCAGTTCTTC.

This clone appeared many times. V usage is TRBV29-1 and J usage is TRBJ1-1; D possibly corresponds to TRBD1 (5 bases). The CDR3 runs to 13 residues. Looked up from germline, CDR1 is SQVTM and CDR2 is ANQGSEA. Trimming took 4 bases from V and 4 from J, leaving 13 bases between them. CDR3 nucleotide sequence: TGCAGCGTTGGCAACTGGGGGACCACTGAAGCTTTCTTT. Its protein is CSVGNWGTTEAFF.

The table lists this clone with a few counts. Other DNA sequences in the sample encode the same CDR3. The genes are TRBV5-1 and TRBJ2-7; TRBD1 matches 9 bases. The CDR3 runs to 14 residues. Germline CDR1 SGHRS, CDR2 YFSETQ. The V and J ends lost 4 bases and 6 bases, in that order; junction bases with no gene match: 8. The CDR3 nucleotides read TGCGCCAGCAGCCCCGGGACAGGGTCCCTCGAGCAGTACTTC. Its protein is CASSPGTGSLEQYF.

The V call is TRBV7-9, the J call TRBJ2-7; D remains ambiguous. The CDR3 length is 13 residues. With 1 base removed from V and 7 bases from J, the gap between germline ends came to 11 bases. CDR1 and CDR2 (germline): SEHNR, FQNEAQ (reference sequence). In DNA form, the CDR3 reads TGTGCCAGCAGCTTAGGCGTAGTGGGTGAGCAGTACTTC. Translating it yields CASSLGVVGEQYF. The full variable domain, its missing parts supplied by reference TRBV7-9 and TRBJ2-7, is DTGVSQNPRHKITKRGQNVTFRCDPISEHNRLYWYRQTLGQGPEFLTYFQNEAQLEKSRLLSDRFSAERPKGSFSTLEIQRTEQGDSAMYLCASSLGVVGEQYFGPGTRLTVT.

In its sample, this clone was seen a few times. The J gene is TRBJ2-5, the V gene TRBV15; D may be TRBD2 (5 bases). Germline V gene data show CDR1 as LNHNV and CDR2 as YYDKDF (reference sequence). Trimming removed 0 bases at V and 5 bases at J, with 25 bases between. This CDR3 comprises 19 residues. CDR3 protein: CATSRDLPSSLTSRETQYF. The CDR3 DNA reads as TGTGCCACCAGCAGAGACCTACCAAGTTCCCTTACTAGTAGGGAGACCCAGTACTTC.

The sample holds a few counts of this clone. The chain uses TRBV13 and TRBJ2-4; the match to TRBD2 covers 11 bases. Germline CDR1 and CDR2: PRHDT and FYEKMQ (reference sequence). V was clipped by 6 bases and J by 5 bases; unmatched bases: 9. The CDR3 length is 16 residues. CDR3 nucleotides: TGTGCCAGCAGGAGTAGCGGGAGGGCTGGGGAAAACATTCAGTACTTC. Translating it yields CASRSSGRAGENIQYF.

Only a few counts were recorded for this clone. The V call is TRBV7-9, the J call TRBJ2-7; perhaps TRBD2 as D (6 bases). Per the germline V gene, CDR1 is SEHNR and CDR2 is FQNEAQ (reference sequence). With 5 bases removed from V and 12 bases from J, the gap between germline ends came to 23 bases. The CDR3 has 14 amino acids. The chain's CDR3 is CASSPPTDTRGGYF. As DNA, the CDR3 is TGTGCCAGCAGCCCGCCTACCGATACTCGGGGAGGGTACTTC.

The chain joins TRBV19 to TRBJ2-2; 7 nucleotides match TRBD1. Germline V CDR1 and CDR2: LNHDA, SQIVND (reference sequence). The CDR3 spans 16 residues. With 7 bases clipped from V and 0 bases from J, the junction kept 8 bases outside the gene matches. The CDR3 protein is CASTLRTGANTGELFF. The DNA of the CDR3 is TGTGCCAGTACCCTCCGGACAGGAGCGAACACCGGGGAGCTGTTTTTT.

The chain uses TRBV6-4 and TRBJ2-1, with 15 bases fitting TRBD2. The germline V gene has CDR1 MRHNA and CDR2 SNTAGT. There are 18 residues in the CDR3. V shed 7 bases and J 0 bases; nucleotides not matched to a gene: 7. CDR3 sequence reads: CASIGLAGGGGSYNEQFF. In nucleotides, the CDR3 is TGTGCCAGCATCGGACTAGCGGGAGGGGGGGGCTCCTACAATGAGCAGTTCTTC.

The gene calls are TRBV7-9 and TRBJ2-2; 11 positions match TRBD2. CDR3 length: 18 residues. In germline, CDR1 is SEHNR, CDR2 FQNEAQ (reference sequence). After removal of 5 bases from V and 6 bases from J, the junction contained 14 bases not matched to a gene. DNA for the CDR3: TGTGCCAGCAGCGGGAATGAGCGGAGGGGACTAGCGGCCGGGGAGCTGTTTTTT. Protein: CASSGNERRGLAAGELFF.

J is TRBJ2-2 and V is TRBV7-2; D is unclear. Trimming left V 5 bases short and J 0 bases short, with 16 bases between. Germline loops: CDR1 SGHTA, CDR2 FQGNSA. The CDR3 contains 17 residues. The CDR3 DNA reads TGTGCCAGCAGCACACTTTTGGGATCGGCGAACACCGGGGAGCTGTTTTTT. Protein product: CASSTLLGSANTGELFF.

The chain recombines TRBV4-2 with TRBJ2-3; maybe TRBD2 (6 bases). Between the trimmed V and J ends, which lost 0 bases and 8 bases, there was a span of 21 bases. The germline CDR1 and CDR2 sequences are LGHNA and YNFKEQ. The length of the CDR3 is 17 residues. CDR3 sequence (DNA): TGTGCCAGCAGCCAAGATGGGAGCGGGCCCGGGTCGGGTACGCAGTATTTT. Its protein is CASSQDGSGPGSGTQYF.

In its sample, this clone was seen a few times. The rearrangement joins TRBV6-5 to TRBJ2-3; no clear D gene. The CDR3 contains 12 residues. CDR1 MNHEY and CDR2 SVGAGI come from the germline V gene. V lost 5 bases to trimming and J lost 4 bases, with 7 bases between them. CDR3 nucleotide sequence: TGTGCCAGCAGTGCACCATCAGATACGCAGTATTTT. Residues: CASSAPSDTQYF.

The chain joins TRBV29-1 to TRBJ1-1, with D possibly being TRBD1 (5 bases). V was shortened by 6 bases and J by 8 bases, with 16 bases between the two germline ends. The CDR3 contains 12 residues. Germline assignment: CDR1 SQVTM and CDR2 ANQGSEA. The CDR3 protein is CSVAVWDGEAFF. The CDR3 DNA follows: TGCAGCGTAGCTGTGTGGGACGGAGAAGCTTTCTTT.

This clone was counted a few times. The chain links TRBV11-2 to TRBJ1-1; no definite D call. V was shortened by 0 bases and J by 1 base, with 6 bases between the two germline ends. This CDR3 has 14 amino acids. Germline assignment: CDR1 SGHAT and CDR2 FQNNGV. The CDR3 nucleotides are TGTGCCAGCAGCTTAGACAGAACGAACACTGAAGCTTTCTTT. It is translated as CASSLDRTNTEAFF.

The rearrangement uses TRBV28 and TRBJ1-3; D unresolved. The germline V gene has CDR1 MDHEN and CDR2 SYDVKM. Trimming removed 6 bases at V and 3 bases at J, with 12 bases between. The CDR3 spans 14 residues. The CDR3 is CASSIRLHGNTIYF. In nucleotides, the CDR3 is TGTGCCAGCAGCATCCGCCTCCATGGAAACACCATATATTTT.

This chain connects TRBV11-2 to TRBJ1-1; D call uncertain. The CDR3 length is 17 residues. Germline V lookup: CDR1 SGHAT, CDR2 FQNNGV. V shed 2 bases and J shed 2 bases, with 18 bases lying between them. CDR3 amino acids: CASSLTWFEAVNTEAFF. The CDR3 nucleotides read TGTGCCAGCAGCTTAACATGGTTCGAGGCGGTCAACACTGAAGCTTTCTTT. The variable domain in full, completed from reference TRBV11-2 and TRBJ1-1, reads EAGVAQSPRYKIIEKRQSVAFWCNPISGHATLYWYQQILGQGPKLLIQFQNNGVVDDSQLPKDRFSAERLKGVDSTLKIQPAKLEDSAVYLCASSLTWFEAVNTEAFFGQGTRLTVV.

The gene calls are TRBV2 and TRBJ2-5; D is ambiguous. The V end was cut by 4 bases, the J end by 1 base, with 7 bases between. The CDR3 consists of 13 residues. Germline CDR1 reads SNHLY; CDR2 reads FYNNEI. The CDR3 DNA follows: TGTGCCAGCAGTGTCTCGCTCCAAGAGACCCAGTACTTC. It codes for CASSVSLQETQYF.

The genes are TRBV11-3 and TRBJ2-3; 7 bases fit TRBD2. This CDR3 spans 14 amino acids. CDR1 SGHNT and CDR2 YENEEA come from the germline V gene. J was trimmed by 1 base and V by 3 bases; bases with no gene match: 1. The CDR3 sequence: CASSFSGGTDTQYF. The CDR3 region has the DNA TGTGCCAGCAGCTTCAGCGGGGGCACAGATACGCAGTATTTT.

The rearrangement uses TRBV29-1 and TRBJ2-1; 11 positions agree with TRBD2. Germline lookup yields CDR1 SQVTM and CDR2 ANQGSEA. The CDR3 is made up of 16 amino acids. The chain's CDR3 is CGAQLAGAFSGSEQFF. CDR3 DNA sequence: TGCGGAGCCCAACTAGCGGGAGCTTTCTCTGGATCTGAGCAGTTCTTC.

Only a few counts were recorded for this clone. The rearrangement links TRBV11-2 to TRBJ2-3; 7 bases fit TRBD2. This CDR3 spans 16 amino acids. The trim removed 0 bases at V and 1 base at J, leaving 4 bases unmatched. Germline CDR1 is SGHAT and CDR2 is FQNNGV. CDR3 sequence (DNA): TGTGCCAGCAGCTTAGATGGTGGGAGGGGCACAGATACGCAGTATTTT. Its protein is CASSLDGGRGTDTQYF.

The V gene is TRBV7-9, the J gene TRBJ2-2; D not certain. CDR1 and CDR2 (germline): SEHNR, FQNEAQ (reference sequence). The CDR3 runs to 14 residues. V shed 1 base and J shed 4 bases, with 7 bases lying between them. The CDR3 coding sequence is TGTGCCAGCAGCTTAGGGGCCATCACCGGGGAGCTGTTTTTT. Residues: CASSLGAITGELFF.